A selection of T cell receptor beta chains follows, all from one sample in a study of T cell changes during pregnancy in multiple sclerosis. Data came from immunoSEQ multiplex PCR; TCRdb stores just in-frame clones and leaves some out. This sample has fewer than 45,000 clones, with approximately 89% found just once. The source material was CD4+ T cells from peripheral blood mononuclear cells, sampled after pregnancy. The receptors come from a female donor in good health, enrolled as a control in a pregnancy study. The CDR3 runs from the conserved cysteine through the conserved F or W. The D gene is left open where the match is weak. For some rows the clone size is stated as once, few or many, or as a class when expanded; others skip it.

j_call clone_size v_call d_call cdr3_nt cdr3_aa
TRBJ1-2 NA TRBV19 NA TGTGCCAGTAGTATAGGGACAGCTAACTATGGCTACACCTTC CASSIGTANYGYTF
TRBJ2-3 NA TRBV29-1 TRBD2 TGCAGCGTCGGAGCGGGAGGGGCAGATACGCAGTATTTT CSVGAGGADTQYF
TRBJ2-3 NA TRBV6-4 NA TGTGCCAGCAGTGACGGTCGCGGGCTTTCAGATACGCAGTATTTT CASSDGRGLSDTQYF
TRBJ1-1 NA TRBV5-1 NA TGCGCCCACGGGATGAACACTGAAGCTTTCTTT CAHGMNTEAFF
TRBJ2-7 NA TRBV10-3 TRBD2 TGTGCCATCAGTGAGGGCGGGAGCAGGTACGAGCAGTACTTC CAISEGGSRYEQYF
TRBJ1-4 NA TRBV4-1 TRBD1 TGCGCCAGCAGCCGGACAGGGGCGAGTGAAAAACTGTTTTTT CASSRTGASEKLFF
TRBJ2-6 NA TRBV18 TRBD1 TGTGCCAGCCAGGGGGTCGGGGCCAACGTCCTGACTTTC CASQGVGANVLTF
TRBJ2-3 few TRBV7-2 TRBD2 TGTGCCAGCAGCTTAGGACTAGCGGGAGGGACGGGAACAGATACGCAGTATTTT CASSLGLAGGTGTDTQYF
TRBJ2-1 NA TRBV11-2 TRBD2 TGTGCCAGCAGCTTAGGGCGGACTAGCGGGAGGGAACATGAGCAGTTCTTC CASSLGRTSGREHEQFF
TRBJ2-1 NA TRBV27 TRBD2 TGTGCCAGCAGTTTGAGTAGGCTAGCGGGAGGGTATGAGCAGTTCTTC CASSLSRLAGGYEQFF
TRBJ1-4 NA TRBV29-1 NA TGCAGCGTTTGGGGCGGGGGGCTCAAGGAAAAACTGTTTTTT CSVWGGGLKEKLFF
TRBJ2-7 NA TRBV4-1 TRBD2 TGCGCCAGCAGCCAATCCCTAGCGGGAGTGGGCGAGCAGTACTTC CASSQSLAGVGEQYF
TRBJ1-1 NA TRBV5-1 NA TGCGCCAGCAGCTTGGACCCGAGATCGGACACTGAAGCTTTCTTT CASSLDPRSDTEAFF
TRBJ1-4 NA TRBV2 NA TGTGCCAGCAACCGAAGGGGAGGGGCTGAAAAACTGTTTTTT CASNRRGGAEKLFF
TRBJ1-3 NA TRBV9 NA TGTGCCAGCAGCGCGTTAGGGGAACCGAGCTCTGGAAACACCATATATTTT CASSALGEPSSGNTIYF
TRBJ2-3 once TRBV7-2 TRBD2 TGTGCCAGCAGCGCTAGGGGACGCGGGGGGGCCAAAGATACGCAGTATTTT CASSARGRGGAKDTQYF
TRBJ2-7 NA TRBV11-2 TRBD1 TGTGCCAGCTCCAAGCTAGGGGACAGGGAGTTTTACGAGCAGTACTTC CASSKLGDREFYEQYF
TRBJ1-6 NA TRBV5-1 NA TGCGCCAGCAGCTTGGGGTCGGGGGTTTCAAATTCACCCCTCCACTTT CASSLGSGVSNSPLHF
TRBJ1-3 NA TRBV13 NA TGTGCCAGCAGCTTACGAGAATCTGGAAACACCATATATTTT CASSLRESGNTIYF
TRBJ1-1 NA TRBV29-1 NA TGCAGCGTTGAGCCAGGGAACACTGAAGCTTTCTTT CSVEPGNTEAFF
TRBJ1-1 NA TRBV19 TRBD1 TGTGCCAGTAGCTACACAGGGGGTAACACTGAAGCTTTCTTT CASSYTGGNTEAFF
TRBJ2-7 NA TRBV9 NA TGTGCCAGCAGCGTAACAGGGAGCCACTACGAGCAGTACTTC CASSVTGSHYEQYF
TRBJ2-7 NA TRBV4-2 NA TGTGCCAGCAGCCAAGCCGCCGGGACTGGCTACGAGCAGTACTTC CASSQAAGTGYEQYF
TRBJ1-2 NA TRBV7-6 NA TGTGCCAGCAGCTTGGGGGCAGGGCGAGACTATGGCTACACCTTC CASSLGAGRDYGYTF
TRBJ2-5 NA TRBV2 TRBD2 TGTGCCAAGGGCGGGGGGGAAGAGACCCAGTACTTC CAKGGGEETQYF
TRBJ2-1 NA TRBV10-2 TRBD2 TGCGCCTTACGAAGGACTAGCGGGGACAATGAGCAGTTCTTC CALRRTSGDNEQFF